This TCR beta chain was identified during a study of cytomegalovirus exposure and HLA in healthy donors. Trimming cost V 1 base and J 7 bases; bases outside gene matches: 10. The CDR3 is 16 amino acids. Germline CDR1 is MDHEN and CDR2 is SYDVKM. Study outcomes and limitations: A later analysis linked around 17,000 TCR beta sequences to HLA alleles at 0.05 false discovery rate. Sequence variants that were highly shared formed a cluster that was likely a sequencing artifact. Earlier findings revealed that most TCR beta V segments proved productive either about 87% or about 30% of the time. Accurate HLA-A and HLA-B prediction from TCR beta sequences was reported for most subjects.

PCR was performed using 60 Vbeta and 13 Jbeta primers. Assay used: immunoSEQ multiplex PCR; TCRdb lists only in-frame clones, some missing. The sample has 170,000 or so clones, roughly 84% seen once. In the case of this clone: The antigen remains undetermined.

V gene TRBV28 combines with J gene TRBJ2-5; the match to TRBD2 covers 9 bases. Sequenced: PBMCs. This TCR came from a boy aged 2 to 10 in good health and CMV-seronegative. As DNA, the CDR3 is TGTGCCAGCAGTTTATCCCCCACTAGCGGGCTGGCGACCCAGTACTTC. Its protein product is CASSLSPTSGLATQYF.